This is a list of T cell receptor beta chains from one sample in a study of OX40 agonist ivuxolimab in advanced cancers. The method was immunoSEQ multiplex PCR; TCRdb's version includes in-frame clones alone and lacks a portion of them. The table includes roughly 80,000 clones, around 84% detected once. The specimen was CD4+ or CD8+ T cells sorted from blood, collected in a trial of the OX40 agonist ivuxolimab. These receptors were collected from an adult with an advanced solid tumor such as melanoma, head and neck, liver or kidney cancer. Both conserved end residues are part of each CDR3. A D gene is named only where the DNA matches it firmly. Rows may omit the clone size; those that give it use once, few, many or a size class.

-	TRBJ1-5	-	TRBV25-1	TGTGCCAGCAGTGGGGGATTTAATCAGCCCCAGCATTTT	CASSGGFNQPQHF
-	TRBJ1-1	-	TRBV19	TGTGCCAGTAGTGGGCTCGACGGGGAAGCTTTCTTT	CASSGLDGEAFF
TRBD2	TRBJ2-3	-	TRBV5-4	TGTGCCAGCAGCTTGACCTCTAGCGGGGGCCCGAGCACAGATACGCAGTATTTT	CASSLTSSGGPSTDTQYF
-	TRBJ2-1	-	TRBV5-1	TGCGCCAGCAGCCCGGGATACAATGAGCAGTTCTTC	CASSPGYNEQFF
-	TRBJ2-2	-	TRBV9	TGTGCCAGCTCCCATACGGGAGCTACTAACACCGGGGAGCTGTTTTTT	CASSHTGATNTGELFF
-	TRBJ2-1	-	TRBV18	TGTGCCAGCTCACCGGAGCGGACATCCTACAATGAGCAGTTCTTC	CASSPERTSYNEQFF
-	TRBJ2-2	-	TRBV7-6	TGTGCCAGCAGCTTAGCGAGCGGATCGAACACCGGGGAGCTGTTTTTT	CASSLASGSNTGELFF
-	TRBJ2-5	-	TRBV2	TGTGCCAGCAGTCCGGGCTTTGGAGAGACCCAGTACTTC	CASSPGFGETQYF
-	TRBJ1-3	-	TRBV28	TGTGCCAGCAGCCCTCCCGGTGGGGCGGGAAACACCATATATTTT	CASSPPGGAGNTIYF
-	TRBJ1-4	-	TRBV7-2	TGTGCCAGCAGCTTCGGCAGGATGGGTGAAAAACTGTTTTTT	CASSFGRMGEKLFF
-	TRBJ1-1	few	TRBV6-1	TGTGCCAGCAGTGCGTCCGGGTCCGGCACTGAAGCTTTCTTT	CASSASGSGTEAFF
-	TRBJ2-1	-	TRBV11-2	TGTGCCAGCAGTCGAACAGGGTTCTCCGGAGATGAGCAGTTCTTC	CASSRTGFSGDEQFF
-	TRBJ1-3	-	TRBV6-7	TGTGCCAGCAGTGGCGAGACTAACTCTGGAAACACCATATATTTT	CASSGETNSGNTIYF
-	TRBJ2-5	-	TRBV6-5	TGTGCCAGCAGTCCATACCCAGAGGTCCAAGAGACCCAGTACTTC	CASSPYPEVQETQYF
-	TRBJ1-1	few	TRBV5-1	TGCGCCAGCAGCCTATCGGGAGGGACGAACACTGAAGCTTTCTTT	CASSLSGGTNTEAFF
TRBD1	TRBJ2-3	-	TRBV7-3	TGTGCCAGCAGCTTCCAGGGGGCAGATACGCAGTATTTT	CASSFQGADTQYF
TRBD2	TRBJ2-3	-	TRBV18	TGTGCCAGCTCAATTGGACTAGCGACAGATACGCAGTATTTT	CASSIGLATDTQYF
-	TRBJ1-3	-	TRBV30	TGTGCCTGGTCTCGACTCCGAGGGGACACCATATATTTT	CAWSRLRGDTIYF
-	TRBJ1-1	-	TRBV11-1	TGTGCCAGCAGCTTAAGGGGTTACACTGAAGCTTTCTTT	CASSLRGYTEAFF
-	TRBJ2-1	few	TRBV27	TGTGCCAGCAGGGGGCGGGACTCCAACAATGAGCAGTTCTTC	CASRGRDSNNEQFF
-	TRBJ2-3	-	TRBV28	TGTGCCAGCGGCAAAGGGACACATCCCGTGTATAGCACAGATACGCAGTATTTT	CASGKGTHPVYSTDTQYF
TRBD1	TRBJ1-1	-	TRBV27	TGTGCCAGCAGTTTGGACAGGGGGCCTACTGAAGCTTTCTTT	CASSLDRGPTEAFF